This record covers a single T cell receptor beta chain. The use of a sample-barcoded 5' primer and a J-beta primer mix characterized a second PCR of 7 to 11 cycles. TCRdb processed the 5' RACE reads anew with MiXCR; each CDR3 protein has one entry. The data hold under 1 million distinct CDR3 sequences, with around two fifths observed a single time. This record belongs to a study of blood T cells in healthy people across ages. The material sequenced was blood. The clonotype was recovered from a man between 60 and 70 years old in good health.

CDR3 sequence (DNA): TGTGCCAGCAGTTTGGTGGGAGGTACCCAGCCCACAGATACGCAGTATTTT. Amino acids: CASSLVGGTQPTDTQYF. The chain employs TRBV27 and TRBJ2-3; D is perhaps TRBD2 (6 bases). Trimming left V 3 bases short and J 2 bases short, with 18 bases between. The germline V gene has CDR1 MNHEY and CDR2 SMNVEV (reference sequence). There are 17 residues in the CDR3.